This T cell receptor (beta chain) was sequenced during a study of blood T cells in healthy people across ages. On this clonotype: Its antigen is unknown.

Germline-derived CDR1 and CDR2 are SGHDN and FVKESK. The CDR3 spans 13 residues. Between the trimmed V and J ends, which lost 3 bases and 3 bases, there was a span of 8 bases. With a J-beta primer mix and a sample-barcoded 5' primer, a second PCR ran about 6 to 11 cycles. TCRdb used MiXCR to reprocess the 5' RACE reads, holding one entry per CDR3 protein. The sample yields hundreds of thousands of distinct CDR3 sequences, approximately 50% seen once. Study findings and constraints: Long-lived donors exceeded aged donors in naive CD4+ cells and diversity. With naive T cell percentage, TCR beta diversity showed a strong correlation. Significant beta diversity loss was already apparent by age about 39, declining roughly linearly.

The chain employs TRBV14 and TRBJ2-5, with a possible D match to TRBD2 (6 bases). The TCR originated in a woman aged 55-75 years in good health. Sequencing was carried out using blood. CDR3 sequence reads: CASSQDYEETQYF. DNA of the CDR3: TGTGCCAGCAGCCAGGACTATGAAGAGACCCAGTACTTC.